The entry below describes one T cell receptor (beta chain). The antigen is undetermined. Germline loops: CDR1 SGHRS, CDR2 YFSETQ. The CDR3 runs 14 residues. Trimming cost V 2 bases and J 8 bases, with 14 bases left between them. This specimen comes from a study of T-cell reconstitution after alpha-beta-depleted transplantation in children. It was with unique molecular identifiers that the TCRbeta library was prepared. TCRdb processed the PCR reads anew with MiXCR; each CDR3 protein has one entry. The top ten clones hold about 10% of a sample with some 120,000 distinct CDR3 sequences, about 23% of them seen once. Study outcomes and limitations: One year post-transplant, T-cell counts and diversity were largely derived from T cells produced anew. About two months after transplant, alpha-beta T cells reportedly came from several hundred expanded graft clones. Elevated TCRbeta diversity at day 60 was traced, in some patients, to surviving recipient T cells and thymic progenitors.

The source is a male patient between 2 and 10 years old who had a stem cell transplant for chronic granulomatous disease, so the T cells may come from the graft donor. This chain links TRBV5-1 with TRBJ2-1; D is unclear. The material sequenced was PBMCs, mostly from graft donor cells, taken 180 days after TCRalphabeta/CD19-depleted stem cell transplant. CDR3 nucleotides: TGCGCCAGCAGCTTCACCACCGTTGCCCATGAGCAGTTCTTC. Translated, it gives CASSFTTVAHEQFF. The full variable domain, rest sourced from reference TRBV5-1 and TRBJ2-1, is KAGVTQTPRYLIKTRGQQVTLSCSPISGHRSVSWYQQTPGQGLQFLFEYFSETQRNKGNFPGRFSGRQFSNSRSEMNVSTLELGDSALYLCASSFTTVAHEQFFGPGTRLTVL.